This TCR beta chain was documented in a study of shared clonotypes between healthy human individuals. Study overall: The study used three CD4 naive, three CD4 memory, two CD8 naive and one CD8 memory plate per donor. Regarding the study as a whole: Naive subsets generally exceeded memory subsets in estimated richness.

The assay was immunoSEQ multiplex PCR, and TCRdb's table has in-frame clones only and misses some. Among some 2 million clones listed, 95% were seen once. CD4+ cells were split into CD45RA+ naive and CD45RA-negative memory subsets. The CDR3 is made up of 15 amino acids. V was pared by 5 bases and J by 8 bases, with 7 bases of the junction left unmatched. Germline assignment: CDR1 SGHTA and CDR2 FQGNSA. A note on this clone: What it recognizes is unknown.

This sequence was found in a man between 18 and 29 years old in good health. Sequencing used naive CD4+ T cells sorted from blood. Subset indicated: CD45RA+ positively selected. The J gene is TRBJ2-1, the V gene TRBV7-2; 12 nucleotides align to TRBD2. The CDR3 nucleotides are TGTGCCAGCAGCCGGACTAGCGGGACGGTTGATGAGCAGTTCTTC. Protein sequence: CASSRTSGTVDEQFF. The full variable domain, in which reference TRBV7-2 and TRBJ2-1 provide the parts outside the CDR3, is GAGVSQSPSNKVTEKGKDVELRCDPISGHTALYWYRQSLGQGLEFLIYFQGNSAPDKSGLPSDRFSAERTGGSVSTLTIQRTQQEDSAVYLCASSRTSGTVDEQFFGPGTRLTVL.